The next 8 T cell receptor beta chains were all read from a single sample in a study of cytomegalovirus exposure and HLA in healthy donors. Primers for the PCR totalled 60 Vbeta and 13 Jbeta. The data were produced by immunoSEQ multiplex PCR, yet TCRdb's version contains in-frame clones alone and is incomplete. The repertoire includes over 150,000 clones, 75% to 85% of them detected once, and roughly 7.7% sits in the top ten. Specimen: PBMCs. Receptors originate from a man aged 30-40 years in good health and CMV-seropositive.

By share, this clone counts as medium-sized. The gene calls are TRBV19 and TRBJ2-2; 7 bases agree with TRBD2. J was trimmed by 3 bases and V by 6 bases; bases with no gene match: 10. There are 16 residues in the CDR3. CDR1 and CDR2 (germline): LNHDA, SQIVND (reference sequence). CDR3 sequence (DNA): TGTGCCAGTAGAAGGAGCCAGCGGGGATACACCGGGGAGCTGTTTTTT. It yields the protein CASRRSQRGYTGELFF.

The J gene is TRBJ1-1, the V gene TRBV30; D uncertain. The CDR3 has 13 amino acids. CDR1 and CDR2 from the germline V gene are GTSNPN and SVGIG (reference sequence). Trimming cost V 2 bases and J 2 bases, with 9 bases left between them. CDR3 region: CAWSLLANTEAFF. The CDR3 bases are TGTGCCTGGAGTCTTTTAGCTAACACTGAAGCTTTCTTT.

CDR3 residues: CASSLRAGPYNEQFF. Here the CDR3 DNA reads TGTGCCAGCAGCTTACGGGCGGGGCCCTACAATGAGCAGTTCTTC. This chain links TRBV7-6 with TRBJ2-1, with D maybe TRBD2 (6 bases). The CDR3 spans 15 residues. The V and J ends lost 2 bases and 2 bases respectively, with 10 bases between them. Germline assignment: CDR1 SGHVS and CDR2 FNYEAQ.

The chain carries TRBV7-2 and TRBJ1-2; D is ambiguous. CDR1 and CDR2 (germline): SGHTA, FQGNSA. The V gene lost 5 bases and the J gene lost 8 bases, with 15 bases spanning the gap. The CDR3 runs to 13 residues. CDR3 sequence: CASSPPGIRGYTF. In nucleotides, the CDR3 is TGTGCCAGCAGCCCTCCCGGGATAAGGGGCTACACCTTC.

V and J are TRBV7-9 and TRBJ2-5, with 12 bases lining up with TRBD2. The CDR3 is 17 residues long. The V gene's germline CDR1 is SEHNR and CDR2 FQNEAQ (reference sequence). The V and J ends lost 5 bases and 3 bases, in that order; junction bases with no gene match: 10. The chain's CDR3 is CASSNSPRTSGKETQYF. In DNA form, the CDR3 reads TGTGCCAGCAGCAACTCACCTCGGACTAGCGGGAAAGAGACCCAGTACTTC.

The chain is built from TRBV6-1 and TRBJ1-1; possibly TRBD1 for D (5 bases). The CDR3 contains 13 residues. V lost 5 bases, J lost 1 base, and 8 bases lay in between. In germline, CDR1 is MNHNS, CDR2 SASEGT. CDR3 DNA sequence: TGTGCCAGCAGTCAAACAGGGAACACTGAAGCTTTCTTT. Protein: CASSQTGNTEAFF.

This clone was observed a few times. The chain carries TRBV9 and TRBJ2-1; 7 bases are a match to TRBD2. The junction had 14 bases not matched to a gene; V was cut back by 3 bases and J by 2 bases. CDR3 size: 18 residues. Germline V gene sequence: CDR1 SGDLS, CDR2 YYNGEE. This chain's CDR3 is CASSAKRGAAGPYNEQFF. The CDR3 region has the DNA TGTGCCAGCAGCGCCAAACGAGGGGCAGCGGGGCCCTACAATGAGCAGTTCTTC.

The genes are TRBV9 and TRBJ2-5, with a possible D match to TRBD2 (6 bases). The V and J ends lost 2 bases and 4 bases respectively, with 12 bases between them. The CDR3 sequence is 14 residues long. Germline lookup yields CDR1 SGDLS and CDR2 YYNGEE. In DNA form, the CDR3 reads TGTGCCAGCAGCGTCGGGACTCTCAGAGAGACCCAGTACTTC. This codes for CASSVGTLRETQYF.